Following are 15 T cell receptor beta chains from one sample sequenced in a study of OX40 agonist ivuxolimab in advanced cancers. This table comes from immunoSEQ multiplex PCR, and its TCRdb copy is limited to in-frame clones, with some not included. The sample lists around 60,000 clones; 80% to 95% were seen once. The starting material was CD4+ or CD8+ T cells sorted from blood, obtained in a trial of the OX40 agonist ivuxolimab. The receptors were gathered from an adult with an advanced solid tumor such as melanoma, head and neck, liver or kidney cancer.

V usage is TRBV11-3 and J usage is TRBJ2-3; perhaps TRBD1 as D (6 bases). V lost 5 bases to trimming and J lost 0 bases, with 12 bases between them. The CDR3 sequence is 15 residues long. Germline CDR1 is SGHNT and CDR2 is YENEEA. CDR3 sequence: CASSRQASSTDTQYF. The CDR3 DNA follows: TGTGCCAGCAGCAGACAGGCGTCGAGCACAGATACGCAGTATTTT.

This chain joins TRBV19 and TRBJ2-1; 10 positions agree with TRBD2. Germline V lookup: CDR1 LNHDA, CDR2 SQIVND (reference sequence). V lost 5 bases, J lost 0 bases, and 7 bases stayed unmatched. The CDR3 consists of 17 residues. CDR3 sequence reads: CASSEGLAKSSYNEQFF. The CDR3 DNA reads TGTGCCAGTAGTGAGGGACTAGCGAAGAGCTCCTACAATGAGCAGTTCTTC.

The V call is TRBV7-9, the J call TRBJ1-1, with D possibly matching TRBD1 (5 bases). In germline, CDR1 is SEHNR, CDR2 FQNEAQ (reference sequence). This CDR3 comprises 15 residues. V lost 5 bases and J 0 bases, leaving 13 bases between the germline ends. CDR3 DNA sequence: TGTGCCAGCAGCGGACTAACAGGTATGAACACTGAAGCTTTCTTT. This codes for CASSGLTGMNTEAFF.

The CDR3 nucleotides read TGTGCCACCACTTCCCCCTGGAGCGATGAGCAGTTCTTC. Its translation is CATTSPWSDEQFF. The chain has TRBV15 and TRBJ2-1; no firm D call. CDR1 and CDR2 (germline): LNHNV, YYDKDF (reference sequence). Trimming removed 7 bases from V and 8 bases from J, with 15 bases in between. This CDR3 spans 13 amino acids.

V and J are TRBV5-4 and TRBJ2-7, with 10 bases lining up with TRBD1. CDR1 and CDR2 from the germline V gene are SGHNT and YYREEE (reference sequence). V shed 4 bases, J shed 3 bases, and the junction held 7 bases outside the gene matches. The CDR3 has 15 amino acids. The DNA of the CDR3 is TGTGCCAGCAGCCGGGGACAGGGGAGAAGCTACGAGCAGTACTTC. It specifies CASSRGQGRSYEQYF. Using reference TRBV5-4 and TRBJ2-7 for the parts outside the CDR3, the full variable domain is ETGVTQSPTHLIKTRGQQVTLRCSSQSGHNTVSWYQQALGQGPQFIFQYYREEENGRGNFPPRFSGLQFPNYSSELNVNALELDDSALYLCASSRGQGRSYEQYFGPGTRLTVT.

The chain recombines TRBV11-2 with TRBJ2-1; TRBD2 matches at 11 bases. J was trimmed by 8 bases and V by 5 bases; bases with no gene match: 8. The germline CDR1 and CDR2 sequences are SGHAT and FQNNGV. The CDR3 spans 15 residues. The CDR3 sequence: CASSRTSGRRDEQFF. In nucleotides, the CDR3 is TGTGCCAGCAGCCGCACTAGCGGGAGAAGGGATGAGCAGTTCTTC.

The V and J genes are TRBV5-4 and TRBJ2-7; D perhaps matches TRBD2 (5 bases). The V and J ends lost 2 bases and 0 bases respectively, with 6 bases between them. This CDR3 is 13 amino acids long. Germline V gene data show CDR1 as SGHNT and CDR2 as YYREEE (reference sequence). The CDR3 DNA is TGTGCCAGCAGCTTCCGGGGCTCCTACGAGCAGTACTTC. This translates into CASSFRGSYEQYF.

The chain has TRBV28 and TRBJ2-5; the D gene is possibly TRBD2 (5 bases). Deletions cut 10 bases from V and 1 base from J, with 13 bases between. CDR3 length: 13 amino acids. Germline V gene sequence: CDR1 MDHEN, CDR2 SYDVKM. Written as DNA, the CDR3 is TGTGCCATACAAGGAGGATTCCAAGAGACCCAGTACTTC. As protein: CAIQGGFQETQYF.

This sequence joins TRBV7-9 and TRBJ2-1; D is perhaps TRBD1 (5 bases). V was cut by 6 bases and J by 7 bases, with 13 bases left in between. The CDR3 consists of 13 residues. Germline V lookup: CDR1 SEHNR, CDR2 FQNEAQ (reference sequence). The DNA of the CDR3 is TGTGCCAGCAGGGCCCAGGGTGTGAATGAGCAGTTCTTC. This sequence encodes CASRAQGVNEQFF.

The rearrangement joins TRBV6-6 to TRBJ1-3, with D possibly being TRBD1 (6 bases). The V end lost 0 bases, the J end lost 2 bases, and 11 bases lay between the germline ends. This CDR3 is 16 amino acids long. In germline, CDR1 is MNHNY, CDR2 SVGAGI (reference sequence). The CDR3 bases are TGTGCCAGCAGTTACTCGAATACAGGGCCTGGAAACACCATATATTTT. Its protein is CASSYSNTGPGNTIYF.

This clone was detected only once. The genes are TRBV19 and TRBJ1-1; perhaps TRBD1 as D (5 bases). CDR1 is LNHDA and CDR2 is SQIVND in the germline V gene (reference sequence). CDR3 size: 17 residues. Trimming removed 0 bases at V and 5 bases at J, with 19 bases between. CDR3 nucleotide sequence: TGTGCCAGTAGTATAGAGGCGGACGGGGGTCCGGGAACTGAAGCTTTCTTT. This codes for CASSIEADGGPGTEAFF. The full variable domain, in which reference TRBV19 and TRBJ1-1 provide the parts outside the CDR3, is DGGITQSPKYLFRKEGQNVTLSCEQNLNHDAMYWYRQDPGQGLRLIYYSQIVNDFQKGDIAEGYSVSREKKESFPLTVTSAQKNPTAFYLCASSIEADGGPGTEAFFGQGTRLTVV.

This chain joins TRBV11-2 and TRBJ1-3; D is unclear. Per germline, CDR1 SGHAT and CDR2 FQNNGV. V was shortened by 4 bases and J by 0 bases, with 10 bases between the two germline ends. There are 15 residues in the CDR3. The CDR3: CASSSDGYSGNTIYF. DNA of the CDR3: TGTGCCAGCAGCTCGGACGGCTACTCTGGAAACACCATATATTTT.

This chain uses TRBV2 with TRBJ2-5; 13 bases align to TRBD2. With the DNA end fitting TRBJ2-7 better, the J assignment may be wrong. The CDR3 sequence is 14 residues long. Germline CDR1 reads SNHLY; CDR2 reads FYNNEI. The CDR3 coding sequence is TGTGCCAGCAGGGGGACTAGCGGGGCCTACGAGCAGTACTTC. This sequence encodes CASRGTSGAYEQYF.

The rearrangement joins TRBV27 to TRBJ2-7, with 7 bases identical to TRBD1. This CDR3 region has 14 residues. The germline CDR1 and CDR2 sequences are MNHEY and SMNVEV (reference sequence). Germline trimming cut 2 bases from V and 2 bases from J; bases unmatched to any gene: 3. CDR3 sequence: CASSLMDRTYEQYF. CDR3 nucleotides: TGTGCCAGCAGTTTAATGGACAGGACCTACGAGCAGTACTTC.

The chain employs TRBV30 and TRBJ1-1; TRBD1 is a possible D gene (6 bases). This CDR3 spans 14 amino acids. Germline loops: CDR1 GTSNPN, CDR2 SVGIG (reference sequence). The CDR3 DNA is TGTGCACAAATGATACCCCCAGGGGTCACTGAAGCTTTCTTT. Residues: CAQMIPPGVTEAFF.